These 23 T cell receptor beta chains share one sample of origin, sequenced in a study of shared clonotypes between healthy human individuals. Profiling relied on immunoSEQ multiplex PCR, and the TCRdb table lists in-frame clones only, not all of them. The sample contains roughly 2,500,000 clones, roughly 93% of which appear only once. Material: naive CD4+ T cells from PBMCs. Subset specified: CD45RA+ positively selected. These receptors were obtained from a man aged 18 to 30 in good health. Some clones in this sample may be carry-over from other donors' samples.

In the case of this clone: This CDR3 is also generated by other DNA sequences in the sample. The rearrangement uses TRBV18 and TRBJ2-5; 11 bases are a match to TRBD2. With V trimmed by 1 base and J by 2 bases, 3 bases remained unmatched. This CDR3 contains 16 residues. Looked up from germline, CDR1 is KGHSH and CDR2 is LQKENI. This chain's CDR3 is CASSPRLAGLQETQYF. The CDR3 nucleotides are TGTGCCAGCTCACCACGACTAGCGGGATTACAAGAGACCCAGTACTTC. Combining the CDR3 with reference TRBV18 and TRBJ2-5 gives the whole variable domain NAGVMQNPRHLVRRRGQEARLRCSPMKGHSHVYWYRQLPEEGLKFMVYLQKENIIDESGMPKERFSAEFPKEGPSILRIQQVVRGDSAAYFCASSPRLAGLQETQYFGPGTRLLVL.

This CDR3 is CASSPPSGSGSHNEQFF. DNA for the CDR3: TGTGCCAGCTCACCACCGTCCGGTAGCGGGAGCCACAATGAGCAGTTCTTC. The chain links TRBV18 to TRBJ2-1; the match to TRBD2 covers 9 bases. In germline, CDR1 is KGHSH, CDR2 LQKENI. The trim removed 0 bases at V and 5 bases at J, leaving 8 bases unmatched. The CDR3 consists of 17 residues.

The chain has TRBV7-7 and TRBJ2-2; 8 bases are shared with TRBD1. V lost 3 bases to trimming and J lost 4 bases; unmatched junction nucleotides: 4. The CDR3 runs 15 residues. Germline V gives CDR1 SSHAT, CDR2 FNYEAQ (reference sequence). Written as DNA, the CDR3 is TGTGCCAGCAGCTTCGGACAGGGCATCACCGGGGAGCTGTTTTTT. Protein sequence: CASSFGQGITGELFF. Using reference TRBV7-7 and TRBJ2-2 for the parts outside the CDR3, the full variable domain is GAGVSQSPRYKVTKRGQDVTLRCDPISSHATLYWYQQALGQGPEFLTYFNYEAQPDKSGLPSDRFSAERPEGSISTLTIQRTEQRDSAMYRCASSFGQGITGELFFGEGSRLTVL.

The chain uses TRBV15 and TRBJ1-2, with a tentative D call TRBD1 (5 bases). Germline-derived CDR1 and CDR2 are LNHNV and YYDKDF (reference sequence). The length of the CDR3 is 16 residues. The V gene lost 0 bases and the J gene lost 5 bases, with 16 bases spanning the gap. The CDR3 coding sequence is TGTGCCACCAGCAGAGATGGGCGTTGGGACGGATATGGCTACACCTTC. Translating it yields CATSRDGRWDGYGYTF.

The chain employs TRBV30 and TRBJ1-5, with a weak D call TRBD1 (6 bases). Looked up from germline, CDR1 is GTSNPN and CDR2 is SVGIG (reference sequence). V was clipped by 1 base and J by 12 bases, with 10 bases between them. The CDR3 runs 11 residues. The CDR3 region is CAWSEDSLQHF. In DNA, the CDR3 is TGTGCCTGGAGTGAGGACAGCCTCCAGCATTTT. Looking up the rest from reference TRBV30 and TRBJ1-5 gives the full variable domain: SQTIHQWPATLVQPVGSPLSLECTVEGTSNPNLYWYRQAAGRGLQLLFYSVGIGQISSEVPQNLSASRPQDRQFILSSKKLLLSDSGFYLCAWSEDSLQHFGDGTRLSIL.

For this clone: The sample holds other DNA sequences that translate to the same CDR3. The rearrangement joins TRBV6-6 to TRBJ2-7; D uncertain. This CDR3 is 12 amino acids long. The germline V and J ends were trimmed by 0 bases and 4 bases, with 4 bases remaining between them. Germline loops: CDR1 MNHNY, CDR2 SVGAGI (reference sequence). The CDR3 is CASSYSRYEQYF. CDR3 nucleotide sequence: TGTGCCAGCAGTTACTCGAGGTACGAGCAGTACTTC.

This chain uses TRBV6-5 with TRBJ1-2; D is perhaps TRBD1 (5 bases). There are 14 residues in the CDR3. Germline V gives CDR1 MNHEY, CDR2 SVGAGI. V was shortened by 2 bases and J by 2 bases, with 9 bases between the two germline ends. CDR3 in amino acids: CASSYTRTNYGYTF. In DNA form, the CDR3 reads TGTGCCAGCAGTTACACGAGGACAAACTATGGCTACACCTTC.

CDR3 residues: CASSLGSTSYNEQFF. CDR3 in DNA: TGTGCCAGCAGCTTAGGGTCTACTTCCTACAATGAGCAGTTCTTC. This chain joins TRBV11-3 and TRBJ2-1; D gene unclear. Per the germline V gene, CDR1 is SGHNT and CDR2 is YENEEA. This CDR3 has 15 amino acids. Trimming removed 1 base from V and 1 base from J, with 8 bases in between.

The gene calls are TRBV6-6 and TRBJ2-1; 7 bases align to TRBD1. Germline CDR1 is MNHNY and CDR2 is SVGAGI (reference sequence). The ends lost 6 bases at V and 9 bases at J; junction bases unmatched: 11. The CDR3 length is 14 residues. The CDR3 DNA is TGTGCCAGCAGATTACCCGGACAGGTCCGTGAGCAGTTCTTC. Translated, it gives CASRLPGQVREQFF.

The V call is TRBV9, the J call TRBJ2-5; TRBD2 matches at 16 bases. Germline values: CDR1 SGDLS, CDR2 YYNGEE. Trimming at V came to 4 bases and at J to 5 bases, leaving 14 bases not matched to a gene. This CDR3 comprises 19 residues. The chain's CDR3 is CASSPQGRGLAGGRETQYF. The CDR3 DNA follows: TGTGCCAGCAGCCCACAGGGGAGGGGACTAGCGGGAGGGCGGGAGACCCAGTACTTC. The entire variable domain, with the rest obtained from reference TRBV9 and TRBJ2-5, is as follows: DSGVTQTPKHLITATGQRVTLRCSPRSGDLSVYWYQQSLDQGLQFLIQYYNGEERAKGNILERFSAQQFPDLHSELNLSSLELGDSALYFCASSPQGRGLAGGRETQYFGPGTRLLVL.

The V gene is TRBV28, the J gene TRBJ1-6; D not resolved. Per the germline V gene, CDR1 is MDHEN and CDR2 is SYDVKM. The CDR3 runs to 15 residues. The V end lost 5 bases, the J end lost 4 bases, and 12 bases lay between the germline ends. The CDR3: CASSAAGIYNSPLHF. Here the CDR3 DNA reads TGTGCCAGCAGTGCCGCGGGGATTTATAATTCACCCCTCCACTTT.

CDR3 DNA sequence: TGTGCCAGCACCCGCGGGAGTACATTCTCCTACGAGCAGTACTTC. Amino acids: CASTRGSTFSYEQYF. V and J are TRBV6-1 and TRBJ2-7; 7 bases map to TRBD2. The CDR3 loop spans 15 amino acids. V gave up 7 bases and J gave up 0 bases; unmatched junction bases: 9. Per the germline V gene, CDR1 is MNHNS and CDR2 is SASEGT.

The CDR3 DNA sequence: TGTGCCAGCAGCTTGGACGGACAGCTTGGAAACACCATATATTTT. Encoded protein: CASSLDGQLGNTIYF. The chain combines TRBV11-2 with TRBJ1-3; D might be TRBD1 (6 bases). CDR1 SGHAT and CDR2 FQNNGV come from the germline V gene. This CDR3 spans 15 amino acids. V shed 3 bases and J shed 3 bases, with 12 bases lying between them.

The chain employs TRBV6-5 and TRBJ2-1, with D maybe TRBD2 (5 bases). V shed 6 bases and J shed 2 bases, with 11 bases lying between them. CDR1 is MNHEY and CDR2 is SVGAGI in the germline V gene. The CDR3 is 14 residues long. CDR3 residues: CASRGEGAYNEQFF. The CDR3 DNA reads TGTGCCAGCAGGGGCGAGGGCGCCTACAATGAGCAGTTCTTC.

The chain has TRBV28 and TRBJ2-3; D perhaps matches TRBD2 (6 bases). Trimming pared 6 bases from V and 2 bases from J, leaving 15 bases between. The germline gives CDR1 MDHEN, CDR2 SYDVKM. The CDR3 totals 15 residues. DNA of the CDR3: TGTGCCAGCAGGCCGCGGGCGGGACTCACAGATACGCAGTATTTT. Translating it yields CASRPRAGLTDTQYF.

In its sample, this clone was seen once. J is TRBJ1-2 and V is TRBV28, with 10 positions matching TRBD1. The length of the CDR3 is 16 residues. The V gene's germline CDR1 is MDHEN and CDR2 SYDVKM. The V and J ends lost 4 bases and 4 bases, in that order; junction bases with no gene match: 9. CDR3 residues: CASSSRDRGFSYGYTF. Written as DNA, the CDR3 is TGTGCCAGCAGTTCCCGGGACAGGGGATTCAGCTATGGCTACACCTTC.

The chain couples TRBV28 to TRBJ2-6, with D uncertain. This CDR3 has 14 amino acids. Germline-derived CDR1 and CDR2 are MDHEN and SYDVKM. The V gene lost 3 bases and the J gene lost 4 bases, with 7 bases spanning the gap. The CDR3 DNA sequence: TGTGCCAGCAGTTTCCTAACCGGGGCCAACGTCCTGACTTTC. Its translation: CASSFLTGANVLTF.

The chain employs TRBV7-3 and TRBJ2-3; a possible D gene is TRBD2 (5 bases). V lost 2 bases and J lost 4, with 13 bases in between. CDR3 length: 15 amino acids. Germline loops: CDR1 SGHTA, CDR2 FQGTGA. The CDR3 loop is CASSLSSLAADTQYF. Here the CDR3 DNA reads TGTGCCAGCAGCTTATCTAGCCTCGCCGCAGATACGCAGTATTTT.

The V call is TRBV28, the J call TRBJ2-3, with D perhaps TRBD1 or TRBD2 (5 bases each). V lost 2 bases and J 7 bases, leaving 16 bases between the germline ends. The length of the CDR3 is 15 residues. The germline V gene has CDR1 MDHEN and CDR2 SYDVKM. The CDR3 sequence is CASSLPGRGTYTQYF. As DNA, the CDR3 is TGTGCCAGCAGTTTACCGGGAAGGGGCACTTATACGCAGTATTTT. The full variable domain, in which reference TRBV28 and TRBJ2-3 provide the parts outside the CDR3, is DVKVTQSSRYLVKRTGEKVFLECVQDMDHENMFWYRQDPGLGLRLIYFSYDVKMKEKGDIPEGYSVSREKKERFSLILESASTNQTSMYLCASSLPGRGTYTQYFGPGTRLTVL.

The chain carries TRBV29-1 and TRBJ2-1; D gene unclear. Between the trimmed V and J ends, which lost 0 bases and 0 bases, there was a span of 12 bases. Germline lookup yields CDR1 SQVTM and CDR2 ANQGSEA. This CDR3 is built from 16 residues. In DNA form, the CDR3 reads TGCAGCGTTGAAGAAGGTAAGGGCGCCTCCTACAATGAGCAGTTCTTC. Residues: CSVEEGKGASYNEQFF.

The chain recombines TRBV4-1 with TRBJ2-2; the D gene is possibly TRBD2 (6 bases). Germline-derived CDR1 and CDR2 are MGHRA and YSYEKL. CDR3 length: 20 residues. V lost 1 base and J lost 2, with 23 bases in between. The CDR3 sequence: CASSQAPPPIAGRNTGELFF. CDR3 DNA: TGCGCCAGCAGCCAAGCTCCCCCCCCTATCGCGGGACGAAACACCGGGGAGCTGTTTTTT.

The rearrangement joins TRBV6-1 to TRBJ1-5; D is possibly TRBD1 (5 bases). CDR3 length: 20 amino acids. Per germline, CDR1 MNHNS and CDR2 SASEGT. V dropped 3 bases and J dropped 2 bases, with 26 bases sitting between them. DNA for the CDR3: TGTGCCAGCAGTGATGCGCTGGACACTCTGGGGAAACCTGGCAATCAGCCCCAGCATTTT. Translation: CASSDALDTLGKPGNQPQHF.

This chain joins TRBV7-9 and TRBJ2-1; D is tentatively TRBD1 or TRBD2 (6 bases each). The CDR3 length is 19 residues. Trimming took 2 bases from V and 0 from J, leaving 20 bases between them. CDR1 is SEHNR and CDR2 is FQNEAQ in the germline V gene (reference sequence). This chain's CDR3 is CASSLRLGGGMGSYNEQFF. The DNA for the CDR3 is TGTGCCAGCAGCTTAAGACTAGGAGGGGGTATGGGCTCCTACAATGAGCAGTTCTTC.